This entry features one T cell receptor (beta chain) sequence. Its antigen is unknown. Assay: immunoSEQ multiplex PCR; the TCRdb copy retains only in-frame clones and omits some. The repertoire holds about 470,000 clones, with roughly 87% as singletons. The record originates from a study of Ad26.COV2.S vaccination and SARS-CoV-2 variants. The study, taken as a whole, reports: Possible underestimation of total T cell responses by the TCR breadth and depth analyses was noted.

The treatment here: around 19 received Ad26.COV2.S at low or high dose, single or two shots; about 5 received placebo; per-sample allocation not given. After the first vaccine or placebo injection, samples were drawn on day 63. The junction had 8 bases not matched to a gene; V was cut back by 0 bases and J by 10 bases. Germline values: CDR1 SGDLS, CDR2 YYNGEE. The CDR3 spans 15 residues. The source is a person between 18 and 65 years old who received the Ad26.COV2.S COVID-19 vaccine or a placebo. Material: peripheral blood, obtained in a trial of Ad26.COV2.S vaccine versus placebo. This chain links TRBV9 with TRBJ2-1; 9 bases are shared with TRBD1. The CDR3 region has the DNA TGTGCCAGCAGCGTAGACAGGGGGCGGCTCTCGGAGCAGTTCTTC. This translates into CASSVDRGRLSEQFF.